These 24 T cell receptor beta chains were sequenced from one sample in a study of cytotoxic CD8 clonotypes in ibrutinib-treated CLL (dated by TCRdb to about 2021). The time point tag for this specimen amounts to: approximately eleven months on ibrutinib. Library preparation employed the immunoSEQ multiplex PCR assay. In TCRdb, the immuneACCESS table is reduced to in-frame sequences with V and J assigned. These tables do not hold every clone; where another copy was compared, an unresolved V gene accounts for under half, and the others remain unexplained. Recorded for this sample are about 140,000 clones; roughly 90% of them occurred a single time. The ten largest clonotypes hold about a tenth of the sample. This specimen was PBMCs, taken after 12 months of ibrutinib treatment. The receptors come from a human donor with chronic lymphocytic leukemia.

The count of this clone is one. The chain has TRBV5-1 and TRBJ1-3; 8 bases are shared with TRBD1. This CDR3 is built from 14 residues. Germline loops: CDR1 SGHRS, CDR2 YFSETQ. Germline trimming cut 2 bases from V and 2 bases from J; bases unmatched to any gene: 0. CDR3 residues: CASSFRGPGNTIYF. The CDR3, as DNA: TGCGCCAGCAGCTTCAGGGGGCCTGGAAACACCATATATTTT.

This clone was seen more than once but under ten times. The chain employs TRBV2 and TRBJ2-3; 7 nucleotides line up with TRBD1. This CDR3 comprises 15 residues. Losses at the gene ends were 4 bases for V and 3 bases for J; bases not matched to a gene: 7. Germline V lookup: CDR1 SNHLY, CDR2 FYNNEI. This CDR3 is CASSGQGLETDTQYF. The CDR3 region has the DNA TGTGCCAGCAGTGGACAGGGCCTTGAGACAGATACGCAGTATTTT.

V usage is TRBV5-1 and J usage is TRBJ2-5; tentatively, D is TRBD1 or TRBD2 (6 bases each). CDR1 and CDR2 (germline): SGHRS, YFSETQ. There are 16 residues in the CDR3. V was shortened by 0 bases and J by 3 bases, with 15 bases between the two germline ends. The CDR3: CASSLEGGGPKETQYF. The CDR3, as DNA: TGCGCCAGCAGCTTGGAAGGGGGAGGTCCTAAAGAGACCCAGTACTTC.

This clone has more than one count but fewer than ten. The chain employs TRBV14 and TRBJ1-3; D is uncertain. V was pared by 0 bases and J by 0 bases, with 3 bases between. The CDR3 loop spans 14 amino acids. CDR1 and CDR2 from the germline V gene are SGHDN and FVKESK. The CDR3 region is CASSQDRSGNTIYF. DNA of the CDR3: TGTGCCAGCAGCCAAGATCGCTCTGGAAACACCATATATTTT.

CDR3 amino acids: CASRVAGGLDTQYF. The CDR3 bases are TGTGCCAGCCGCGTAGCGGGAGGGTTAGATACGCAGTATTTT. The chain combines TRBV2 with TRBJ2-3; TRBD2 agrees at 11 bases. This CDR3 contains 14 residues. Per germline, CDR1 SNHLY and CDR2 FYNNEI. J gave up 5 bases and V 8 bases, and 6 bases lay outside the gene matches.

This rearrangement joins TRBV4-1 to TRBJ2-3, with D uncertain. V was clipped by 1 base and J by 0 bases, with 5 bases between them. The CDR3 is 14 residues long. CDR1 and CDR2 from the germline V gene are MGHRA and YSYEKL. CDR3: CASSQGGSTDTQYF. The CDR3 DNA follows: TGCGCCAGCAGCCAAGGTGGGAGCACAGATACGCAGTATTTT.

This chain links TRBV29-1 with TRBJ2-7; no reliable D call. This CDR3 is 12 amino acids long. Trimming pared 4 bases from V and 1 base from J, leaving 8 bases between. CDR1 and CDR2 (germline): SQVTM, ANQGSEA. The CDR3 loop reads CSVVWGSYEQYF. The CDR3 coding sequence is TGCAGCGTTGTCTGGGGATCCTACGAGCAGTACTTC.

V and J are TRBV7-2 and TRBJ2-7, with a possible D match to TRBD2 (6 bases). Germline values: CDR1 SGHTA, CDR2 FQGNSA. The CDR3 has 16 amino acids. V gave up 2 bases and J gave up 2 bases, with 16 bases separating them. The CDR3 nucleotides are TGTGCCAGCAGCTTACTCGCGGGATTACCTACCTACGAGCAGTACTTC. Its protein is CASSLLAGLPTYEQYF.

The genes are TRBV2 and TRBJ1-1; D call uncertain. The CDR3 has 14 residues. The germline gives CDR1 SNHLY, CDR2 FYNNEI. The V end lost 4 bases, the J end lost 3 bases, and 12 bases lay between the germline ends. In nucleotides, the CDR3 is TGTGCCAGCAGTGTCCGCCTGACTGACACTGAAGCTTTCTTT. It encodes CASSVRLTDTEAFF.

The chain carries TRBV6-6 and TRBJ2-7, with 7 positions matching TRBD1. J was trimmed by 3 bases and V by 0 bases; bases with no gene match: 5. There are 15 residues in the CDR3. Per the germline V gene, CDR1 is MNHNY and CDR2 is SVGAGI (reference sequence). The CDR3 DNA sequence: TGTGCCAGCAGTTACTCGGGGCAGGGGGTCTACGAGCAGTACTTC. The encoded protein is CASSYSGQGVYEQYF.

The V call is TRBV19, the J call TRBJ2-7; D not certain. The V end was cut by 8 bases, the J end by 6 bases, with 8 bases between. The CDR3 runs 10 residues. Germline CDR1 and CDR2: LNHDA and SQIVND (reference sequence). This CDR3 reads CASPGCEQYF. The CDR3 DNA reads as TGTGCCAGTCCCGGGTGCGAGCAGTACTTC.

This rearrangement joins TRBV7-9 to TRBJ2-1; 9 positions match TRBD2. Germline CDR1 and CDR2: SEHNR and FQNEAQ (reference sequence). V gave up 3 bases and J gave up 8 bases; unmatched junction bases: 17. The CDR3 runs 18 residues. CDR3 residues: CASSFSPGLAGFVDEQFF. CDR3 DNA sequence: TGTGCCAGCAGCTTTAGTCCGGGTCTAGCGGGATTCGTCGATGAGCAGTTCTTC.

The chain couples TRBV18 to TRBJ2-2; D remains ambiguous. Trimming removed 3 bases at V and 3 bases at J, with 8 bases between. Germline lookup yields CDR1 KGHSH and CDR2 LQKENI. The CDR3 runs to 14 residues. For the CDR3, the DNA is TGTGCCAGCTCACCGTCCCTAGACACCGGGGAGCTGTTTTTT. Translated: CASSPSLDTGELFF.

DNA of the CDR3: TGTGCCAGCAGCTCGCGTAAAGGGGTAGCGGGAGATAATGAGCAGTTCTTC. This encodes CASSSRKGVAGDNEQFF. The gene calls are TRBV7-9 and TRBJ2-1, with TRBD2 identical over 9 bases. The CDR3 loop spans 17 amino acids. V lost 4 bases and J lost 7; bases outside the gene matches: 14. Germline V CDR1 and CDR2: SEHNR, FQNEAQ (reference sequence).

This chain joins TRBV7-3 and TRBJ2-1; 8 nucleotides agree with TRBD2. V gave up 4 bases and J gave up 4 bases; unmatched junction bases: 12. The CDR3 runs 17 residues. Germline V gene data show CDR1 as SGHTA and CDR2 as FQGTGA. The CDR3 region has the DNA TGTGCCAGCAGCTATAGCAGATCCAGCGGGAGATACAATGAGCAGTTCTTC. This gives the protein CASSYSRSSGRYNEQFF. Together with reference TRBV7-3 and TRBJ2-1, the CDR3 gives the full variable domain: GAGVSQTPSNKVTEKGKYVELRCDPISGHTALYWYRQSLGQGPEFLIYFQGTGAADDSGLPNDRFFAVRPEGSVSTLKIQRTERGDSAVYLCASSYSRSSGRYNEQFFGPGTRLTVL.

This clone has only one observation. The CDR3 is CASSAGTSGSYEQYF. CDR3 sequence (DNA): TGTGCCAGCAGTGCCGGGACTAGCGGGAGTTACGAGCAGTACTTC. The chain links TRBV6-5 to TRBJ2-7; 14 nucleotides agree with TRBD2. The CDR3 runs to 15 residues. J gave up 4 bases and V 5 bases, and 4 bases lay outside the gene matches. CDR1 and CDR2 from the germline V gene are MNHEY and SVGAGI.

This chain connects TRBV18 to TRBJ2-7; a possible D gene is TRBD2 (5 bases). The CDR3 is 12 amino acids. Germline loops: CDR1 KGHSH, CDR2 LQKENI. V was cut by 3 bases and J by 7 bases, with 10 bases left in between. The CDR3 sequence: CASSPTREEQYF. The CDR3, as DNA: TGTGCCAGCTCACCTACTAGGGAGGAGCAGTACTTC.

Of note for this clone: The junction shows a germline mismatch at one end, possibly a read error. The CDR3: CAISEPGVYDYTF. CDR3 bases: TGTGCCATCAGTGAACCAGGGGTCTATGACTACACCTTC. The rearrangement uses TRBV10-3 and TRBJ1-2; D is possibly TRBD1 (6 bases). CDR1 ENHRY and CDR2 SYGVKD come from the germline V gene. This CDR3 has 13 residues.

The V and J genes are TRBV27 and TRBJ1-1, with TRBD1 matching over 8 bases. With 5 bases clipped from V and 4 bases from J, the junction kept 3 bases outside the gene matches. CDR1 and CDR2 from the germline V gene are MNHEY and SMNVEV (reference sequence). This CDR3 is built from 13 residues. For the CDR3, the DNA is TGTGCCAGCAGTCCTGGGACAGGCACTGAAGCTTTCTTT. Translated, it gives CASSPGTGTEAFF.

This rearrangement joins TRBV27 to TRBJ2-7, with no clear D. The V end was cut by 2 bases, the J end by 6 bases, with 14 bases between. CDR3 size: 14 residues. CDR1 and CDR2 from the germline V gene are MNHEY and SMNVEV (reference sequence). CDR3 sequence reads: CASSLGWDGSEQYF. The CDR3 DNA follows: TGTGCCAGCAGTTTAGGATGGGATGGGTCCGAGCAGTACTTC.

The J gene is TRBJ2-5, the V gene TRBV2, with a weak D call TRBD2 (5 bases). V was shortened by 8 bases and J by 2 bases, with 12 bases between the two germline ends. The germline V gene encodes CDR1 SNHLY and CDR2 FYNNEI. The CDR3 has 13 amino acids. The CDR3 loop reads CASEGGIQETQYF. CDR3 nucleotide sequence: TGTGCCAGCGAGGGCGGTATTCAAGAGACCCAGTACTTC.

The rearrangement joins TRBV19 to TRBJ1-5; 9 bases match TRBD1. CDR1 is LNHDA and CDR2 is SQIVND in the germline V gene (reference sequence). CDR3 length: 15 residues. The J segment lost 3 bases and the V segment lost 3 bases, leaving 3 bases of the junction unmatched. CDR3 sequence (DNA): TGTGCCAGTAGTATCGGACAGGGGTTCAATCAGCCCCAGCATTTT. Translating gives CASSIGQGFNQPQHF.

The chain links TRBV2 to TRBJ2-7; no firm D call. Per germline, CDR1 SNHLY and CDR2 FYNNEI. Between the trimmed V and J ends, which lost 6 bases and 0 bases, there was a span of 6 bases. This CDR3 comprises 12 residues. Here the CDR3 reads CASRDGSYEQYF. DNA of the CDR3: TGTGCCAGCAGGGACGGCTCCTACGAGCAGTACTTC.

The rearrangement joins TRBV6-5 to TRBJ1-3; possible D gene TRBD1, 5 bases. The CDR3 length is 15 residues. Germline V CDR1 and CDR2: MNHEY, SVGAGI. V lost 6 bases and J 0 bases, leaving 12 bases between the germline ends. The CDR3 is CASRTGPNSGNTIYF. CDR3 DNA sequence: TGTGCCAGCAGGACGGGACCGAACTCTGGAAACACCATATATTTT.